This T cell receptor (beta chain) was observed in a study of prognosis after radiotherapy for stage I lung cancer. Notes on the study in general: Counts of unique TCR clones fell following stereotactic body radiation therapy, median about 9,700 versus 6,500.

Two-round multiplex PCR, the amplification method, yielded TCR beta CDR3 from genomic DNA. Primers (each specific to one TRBV or TRBJ gene) were used in first-round PCR. TCRdb redid the calling of the multiplex PCR reads with MiXCR, one entry per CDR3 protein. This table holds over 20,000 distinct CDR3 sequences, around 42% found once. At least ten counts were recorded for this clonotype. What it binds is unknown. The sequencing here drew on PBMCs, taken before or after stereotactic body radiation therapy (not recorded which). The origin of this receptor is a donor aged 50 or older with non-small cell lung cancer.

CDR3 in amino acids: CASSYSKYLGYTF. The CDR3 region has the DNA TGTGCCAGCAGTTACTCGAAATATCTTGGCTACACCTTC. This chain joins TRBV6-5 and TRBJ1-2; D gene unclear. Trimming stripped 0 bases from V and 7 bases from J, with 9 bases between. The CDR3 has 13 amino acids. In germline, CDR1 is MNHEY, CDR2 SVGAGI.